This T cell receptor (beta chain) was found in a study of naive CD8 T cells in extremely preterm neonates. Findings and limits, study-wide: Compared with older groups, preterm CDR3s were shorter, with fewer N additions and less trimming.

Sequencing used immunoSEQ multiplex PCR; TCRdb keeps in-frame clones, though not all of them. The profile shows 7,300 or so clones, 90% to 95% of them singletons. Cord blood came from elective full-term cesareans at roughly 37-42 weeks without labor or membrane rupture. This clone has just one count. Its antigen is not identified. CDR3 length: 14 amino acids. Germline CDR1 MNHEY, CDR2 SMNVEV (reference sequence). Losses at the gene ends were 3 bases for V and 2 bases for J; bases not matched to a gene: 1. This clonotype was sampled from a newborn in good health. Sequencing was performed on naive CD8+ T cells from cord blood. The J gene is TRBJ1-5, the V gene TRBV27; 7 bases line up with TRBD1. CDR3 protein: CASSFGQGNQPQHF. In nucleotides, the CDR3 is TGTGCCAGCAGTTTTGGACAGGGCAATCAGCCCCAGCATTTT.